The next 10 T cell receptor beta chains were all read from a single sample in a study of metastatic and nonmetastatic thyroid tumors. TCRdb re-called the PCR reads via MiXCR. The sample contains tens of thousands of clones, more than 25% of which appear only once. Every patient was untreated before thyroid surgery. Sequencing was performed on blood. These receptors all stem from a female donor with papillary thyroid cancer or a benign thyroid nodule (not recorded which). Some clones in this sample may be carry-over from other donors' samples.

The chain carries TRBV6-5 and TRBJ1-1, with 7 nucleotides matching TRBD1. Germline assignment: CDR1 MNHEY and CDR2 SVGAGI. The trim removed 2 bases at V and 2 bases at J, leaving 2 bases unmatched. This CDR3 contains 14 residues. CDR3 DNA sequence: TGTGCCAGCAGTTACGACAGGGCTAACACTGAAGCTTTCTTT. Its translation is CASSYDRANTEAFF.

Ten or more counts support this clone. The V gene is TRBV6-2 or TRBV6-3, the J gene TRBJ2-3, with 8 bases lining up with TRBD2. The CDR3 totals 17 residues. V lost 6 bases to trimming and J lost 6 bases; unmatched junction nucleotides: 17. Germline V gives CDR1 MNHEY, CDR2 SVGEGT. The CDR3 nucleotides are TGTGCCAGCAGCGCAAGGGCCGGACTAGCTGTAGGTGATACGCAGTATTTT. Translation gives CASSARAGLAVGDTQYF.

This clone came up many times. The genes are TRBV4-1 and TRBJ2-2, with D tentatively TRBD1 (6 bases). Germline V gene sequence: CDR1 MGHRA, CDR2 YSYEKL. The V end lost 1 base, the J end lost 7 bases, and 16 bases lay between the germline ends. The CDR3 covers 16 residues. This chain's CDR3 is CASSQGDRFRIGELFF. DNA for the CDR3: TGCGCCAGCAGCCAAGGCGACAGGTTCAGGATCGGGGAGCTGTTTTTT.

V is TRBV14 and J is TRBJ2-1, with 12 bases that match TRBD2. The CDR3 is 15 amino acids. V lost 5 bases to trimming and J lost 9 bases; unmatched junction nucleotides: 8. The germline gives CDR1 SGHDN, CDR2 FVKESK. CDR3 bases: TGTGCCAGCAGCTCCACTAGCGGGGGGTTTGGTGAGCAGTTCTTC. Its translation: CASSSTSGGFGEQFF.

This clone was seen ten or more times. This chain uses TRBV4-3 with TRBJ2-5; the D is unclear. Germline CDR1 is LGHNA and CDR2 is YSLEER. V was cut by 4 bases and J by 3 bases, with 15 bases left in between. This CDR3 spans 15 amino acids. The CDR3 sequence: CASSLGAWAEETQYF. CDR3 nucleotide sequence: TGCGCCAGCAGCCTTGGTGCCTGGGCGGAAGAGACCCAGTACTTC.

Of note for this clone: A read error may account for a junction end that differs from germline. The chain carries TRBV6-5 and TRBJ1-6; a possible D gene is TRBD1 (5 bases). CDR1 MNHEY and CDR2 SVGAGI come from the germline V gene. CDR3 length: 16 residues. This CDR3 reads CAISSRGGGLNSPLHF. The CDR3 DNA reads TGTGCCATCAGTTCCCGCGGGGGAGGGTTAAATTCACCCCTCCACTTT.

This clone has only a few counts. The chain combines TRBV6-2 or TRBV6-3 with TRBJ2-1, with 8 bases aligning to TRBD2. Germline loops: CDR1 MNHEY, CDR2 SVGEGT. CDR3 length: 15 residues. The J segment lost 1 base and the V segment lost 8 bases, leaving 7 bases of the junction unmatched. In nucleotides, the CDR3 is TGTGCCAGCCCGGGCGGGGGGTTTTCCTACAATGAGCAGTTCTTC. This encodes CASPGGGFSYNEQFF.

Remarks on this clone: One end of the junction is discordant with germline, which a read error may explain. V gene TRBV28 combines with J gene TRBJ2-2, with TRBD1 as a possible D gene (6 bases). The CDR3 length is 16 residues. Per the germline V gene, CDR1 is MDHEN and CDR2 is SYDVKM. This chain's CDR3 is CASIPTPQGTTGELFF. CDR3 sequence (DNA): TGTGCCAGCATTCCAACGCCCCAGGGGACCACCGGTGAGCTGTTTTTT.

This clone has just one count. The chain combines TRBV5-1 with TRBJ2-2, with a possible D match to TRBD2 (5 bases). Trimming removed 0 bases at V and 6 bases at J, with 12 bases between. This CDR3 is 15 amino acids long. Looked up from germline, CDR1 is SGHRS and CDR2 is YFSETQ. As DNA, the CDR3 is TGCGCCAGCAGCTTGGTGGGTAGCGTTGCCGGGGAGCTGTTTTTT. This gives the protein CASSLVGSVAGELFF.

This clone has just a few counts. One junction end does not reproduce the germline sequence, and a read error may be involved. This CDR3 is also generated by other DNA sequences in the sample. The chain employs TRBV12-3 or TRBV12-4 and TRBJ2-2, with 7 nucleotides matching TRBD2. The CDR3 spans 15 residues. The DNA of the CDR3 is TGTGCCAGCGCTCCTTCTCTAGCGGACACTGGGGAGCTGTTTTTT. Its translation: CASAPSLADTGELFF.